A single sample gave rise to the 26 T cell receptor beta chains below, sequenced in a study of CD8 T cells in Susac syndrome. It was with random hexamers that about 0.45 to 1 ug RNA was reverse transcribed. Each CDR3 protein gets one entry after TCRdb re-called the immunoSEQ multiplex PCR reads with MiXCR. The repertoire holds 200,000 to 300,000 distinct CDR3 sequences, approximately 95% seen once, with approximately 0.094% in the top ten. Source material: CD4+ T cells from PBMCs. All receptors derive from a human donor with Susac syndrome.

V usage is TRBV30 and J usage is TRBJ2-3, with 7 bases that match TRBD1. Germline V gene lookup returns CDR1 GTSNPN and CDR2 SVGIG (reference sequence). Trimming cost V 4 bases and J 4 bases; bases outside gene matches: 2. The CDR3 runs to 12 residues. The CDR3 here is CAWTGGADTQYF. The CDR3 DNA reads as TGTGCCTGGACAGGGGGAGCAGATACGCAGTATTTT.

The rearrangement uses TRBV20-1 and TRBJ2-3; 7 nucleotides agree with TRBD1. The CDR3 length is 15 residues. CDR1 is DFQATT, CDR2 SNEGSKA, per germline (reference sequence). With 1 base clipped from V and 3 bases from J, the junction kept 7 bases outside the gene matches. CDR3 bases: TGCAGTGCTAGAGCGGTGGACAGGTCGACAGATACGCAGTATTTT. The encoded protein is CSARAVDRSTDTQYF.

The count of this clonotype is one. The chain links TRBV20-1 to TRBJ2-5; TRBD2 agrees at 12 bases. The CDR3 is made up of 14 amino acids. V was pared by 5 bases and J by 3 bases, with 4 bases of the junction left unmatched. Germline V CDR1 and CDR2: DFQATT, SNEGSKA (reference sequence). CDR3 nucleotides: TGCAGTGCTCCCCCTAGCGGGAGGGAAGAGACCCAGTACTTC. Amino acids: CSAPPSGREETQYF.

The chain carries TRBV29-1 and TRBJ1-1, with 8 bases identical to TRBD1. The J segment lost 3 bases and the V segment lost 6 bases, leaving 12 bases of the junction unmatched. Germline V lookup: CDR1 SQVTM, CDR2 ANQGSEA. This CDR3 spans 15 amino acids. This chain's CDR3 is CSVDETGARDTEAFF. The CDR3 bases are TGCAGCGTCGATGAGACAGGGGCTCGGGACACTGAAGCTTTCTTT.

The chain has TRBV12-3 or TRBV12-4 and TRBJ2-7, with TRBD1 matching over 7 bases. This CDR3 spans 14 amino acids. The V gene end was trimmed by 3 bases and the J gene end by 5 bases; junction bases not matched to a gene: 7. The CDR3, as DNA: TGTGCCAGCAGTTTCGGTGACAGGGCACACGAGCAGTACTTC. Protein: CASSFGDRAHEQYF.

This clonotype was recorded only once. CDR3 nucleotide sequence: TGTGCCAGCAGCTACGGGGCCGGGGAGACCCAGTACTTC. Protein sequence: CASSYGAGETQYF. This rearrangement joins TRBV7-2 to TRBJ2-5, with D possibly being TRBD1 or TRBD2 (5 bases each). In germline, CDR1 is SGHTA, CDR2 FQGNSA. V lost 4 bases and J lost 5, with 11 bases in between. CDR3 length: 13 residues.

This chain joins TRBV7-3 and TRBJ2-1; D assignment may be TRBD1 or TRBD2 (5 bases each). Germline lookup yields CDR1 SGHTA and CDR2 FQGTGA. Trimming cost V 8 bases and J 5 bases, with 19 bases left between them. The CDR3 is 15 amino acids. CDR3 protein: CASAQRGLRDNEQFF. In nucleotides, the CDR3 is TGTGCCAGCGCCCAACGGGGCCTACGAGACAATGAGCAGTTCTTC.

V is TRBV20-1 and J is TRBJ1-5, with TRBD1 matching 7 bases. This CDR3 comprises 15 residues. CDR1 DFQATT and CDR2 SNEGSKA come from the germline V gene (reference sequence). V dropped 4 bases and J dropped 7; count of bases not matched to a gene: 13. CDR3 protein: CSATIQGNPGQPQHF. The CDR3 DNA reads as TGCAGTGCTACTATACAGGGGAACCCCGGACAGCCCCAGCATTTT.

V gene TRBV18 combines with J gene TRBJ1-1, with a weak D call TRBD1 (5 bases). The length of the CDR3 is 15 residues. Between the trimmed V and J ends, which lost 1 base and 4 bases, there was a span of 13 bases. The germline CDR1 and CDR2 sequences are KGHSH and LQKENI. The CDR3 sequence: CASSPLVQGGTEAFF. The CDR3 DNA sequence: TGTGCCAGCTCACCACTCGTTCAGGGAGGCACTGAAGCTTTCTTT. Using reference TRBV18 and TRBJ1-1 for the parts outside the CDR3, the full variable domain is NAGVMQNPRHLVRRRGQEARLRCSPMKGHSHVYWYRQLPEEGLKFMVYLQKENIIDESGMPKERFSAEFPKEGPSILRIQQVVRGDSAAYFCASSPLVQGGTEAFFGQGTRLTVV.

The chain joins TRBV11-2 to TRBJ1-5, with D perhaps matching TRBD1 (6 bases). V dropped 3 bases and J dropped 3 bases, with 12 bases sitting between them. Germline V gene sequence: CDR1 SGHAT, CDR2 FQNNGV. The CDR3 has 15 amino acids. CDR3: CASSFGTRFNQPQHF. In DNA form, the CDR3 reads TGTGCCAGCAGCTTTGGGACACGCTTCAATCAGCCCCAGCATTTT.

The gene calls are TRBV28 and TRBJ2-3; no clear D gene. This CDR3 is built from 11 residues. The germline V and J ends were trimmed by 6 bases and 6 bases, with 7 bases remaining between them. Germline lookup yields CDR1 MDHEN and CDR2 SYDVKM. The CDR3 loop reads CASRYLDTQYF. The CDR3 nucleotides are TGTGCCAGCAGATACTTGGATACGCAGTATTTT.

This clonotype was found once. The chain has TRBV6-5 and TRBJ1-2, with 9 positions matching TRBD1. V shed 6 bases and J 9 bases; nucleotides not matched to a gene: 5. Germline CDR1 and CDR2: MNHEY and SVGAGI. The CDR3 extends over 12 amino acids. Here the CDR3 DNA reads TGTGCCAGCAGCCGGACAGGGGAGAGCTACACCTTC. Protein sequence: CASSRTGESYTF.

This rearrangement joins TRBV29-1 to TRBJ2-1, with 11 bases that match TRBD2. V gave up 6 bases and J gave up 5 bases; unmatched junction bases: 9. The CDR3 consists of 15 residues. CDR1 is SQVTM, CDR2 ANQGSEA, per germline. The CDR3 region has the DNA TGCAGCGTGGACCGACTAGCGGGAAAGAACAATGAGCAGTTCTTC. Amino acids: CSVDRLAGKNNEQFF.

The CDR3 region has the DNA TGCAGCGTTGAGGGGGGCCTGAGCTCCTACAATGAGCAGTTCTTC. Protein sequence: CSVEGGLSSYNEQFF. The chain has TRBV29-1 and TRBJ2-1; D is tentatively TRBD1 or TRBD2 (6 bases each). The CDR3 is made up of 15 amino acids. The V gene lost 3 bases and the J gene lost 0 bases, with 12 bases spanning the gap. Germline loops: CDR1 SQVTM, CDR2 ANQGSEA.

The CDR3 DNA sequence: TGTGCCAGCAGAAAACTAGCGGACTTCTACGAGCAGTACTTC. Amino acid sequence: CASRKLADFYEQYF. This chain joins TRBV11-2 and TRBJ2-7; 8 bases are shared with TRBD2. CDR1 and CDR2 (germline): SGHAT, FQNNGV. The CDR3 contains 14 residues. The V and J ends lost 6 bases and 3 bases, in that order; junction bases with no gene match: 7.

The V gene is TRBV9, the J gene TRBJ2-3; D possibly corresponds to TRBD2 (5 bases). V was pared by 1 base and J by 4 bases, with 16 bases between. Germline V CDR1 and CDR2: SGDLS, YYNGEE. This CDR3 contains 16 residues. CDR3 nucleotide sequence: TGTGCCAGCAGCGTACAGATGTTATGGGAGTCAGATACGCAGTATTTT. It encodes CASSVQMLWESDTQYF.

The chain combines TRBV5-1 with TRBJ2-1; D possibly corresponds to TRBD2 (6 bases). Trimming removed 0 bases at V and 0 bases at J, with 13 bases between. Per germline, CDR1 SGHRS and CDR2 YFSETQ. CDR3 size: 17 residues. Written as DNA, the CDR3 is TGCGCCAGCAGCTTGGACCCAAAGCGGGTCTCCTACAATGAGCAGTTCTTC. Residues: CASSLDPKRVSYNEQFF. Full variable domain (rest looked up from reference TRBV5-1 and TRBJ2-1): KAGVTQTPRYLIKTRGQQVTLSCSPISGHRSVSWYQQTPGQGLQFLFEYFSETQRNKGNFPGRFSGRQFSNSRSEMNVSTLELGDSALYLCASSLDPKRVSYNEQFFGPGTRLTVL.

This chain connects TRBV2 to TRBJ1-4, with D hard to call. CDR1 and CDR2 from the germline V gene are SNHLY and FYNNEI. CDR3 length: 15 amino acids. V dropped 6 bases and J dropped 8 bases, with 19 bases sitting between them. The CDR3 DNA follows: TGTGCCAGCAGCGCCTCGACCACCGGCGGGGAAAAACTGTTTTTT. It translates to CASSASTTGGEKLFF.

This rearrangement joins TRBV24-1 to TRBJ2-5; weak D call: TRBD2 (5 bases). Trimming pared 1 base from V and 2 bases from J, leaving 13 bases between. CDR1 is KGHDR, CDR2 SFDVKD, per germline. The CDR3 is 16 residues long. The CDR3 DNA is TGTGCCACCAGTGATTTCGGTCGGACGGGGCAAGAGACCCAGTACTTC. As protein: CATSDFGRTGQETQYF.

This sequence joins TRBV10-3 and TRBJ2-2; D is ambiguous. The ends were cut back, 11 bases at V and 0 bases at J, with 10 bases in the middle. Germline V gives CDR1 ENHRY, CDR2 SYGVKD. The CDR3 extends over 13 amino acids. The CDR3 is CALAVANTGELFF. The CDR3 region has the DNA TGTGCCCTTGCCGTAGCGAACACCGGGGAGCTGTTTTTT.

The genes are TRBV19 and TRBJ2-1; 7 nucleotides agree with TRBD1. This CDR3 is built from 14 residues. J gave up 6 bases and V 8 bases, and 10 bases lay outside the gene matches. Germline lookup yields CDR1 LNHDA and CDR2 SQIVND (reference sequence). CDR3 region: CASGRDRVGNEQFF. Here the CDR3 DNA reads TGTGCCAGTGGAAGAGACAGGGTGGGCAATGAGCAGTTCTTC.

The rearrangement uses TRBV4-1 and TRBJ1-1, with D perhaps matching TRBD1 (6 bases). Trimming removed 0 bases from V and 7 bases from J, with 15 bases in between. The CDR3 is 15 residues long. The germline CDR1 and CDR2 sequences are MGHRA and YSYEKL. The CDR3 sequence is CASSQERGPTGEAFF. The CDR3 DNA reads as TGCGCCAGCAGCCAAGAGCGGGGCCCGACAGGTGAAGCTTTCTTT.

The V and J genes are TRBV12-3 or TRBV12-4 and TRBJ1-1; possible D gene TRBD1, 6 bases. Trimming pared 6 bases from V and 2 bases from J, leaving 10 bases between. This CDR3 spans 13 amino acids. The CDR3 loop reads CASSGQHNTEAFF. CDR3 nucleotides: TGTGCCAGCAGCGGACAGCACAACACTGAAGCTTTCTTT.

The chain employs TRBV25-1 and TRBJ2-2; a weak D match, TRBD2 (5 bases). CDR1 is MGHDK, CDR2 SYGVNS, per germline. The CDR3 runs 17 residues. Trimming took off 3 bases at V and 4 bases at J, with 18 bases between the two ends. CDR3 coding DNA: TGTGCCAGCAGTGACCCCGGACTGAAGATTGGCACCGGGGAGCTGTTTTTT. Encoded protein: CASSDPGLKIGTGELFF.

The rearrangement uses TRBV15 and TRBJ2-7; 11 nucleotides line up with TRBD2. Germline CDR1 is LNHNV and CDR2 is YYDKDF (reference sequence). Germline trimming cut 7 bases from V and 1 base from J; bases unmatched to any gene: 6. The CDR3 covers 15 residues. The CDR3 region has the DNA TGTGCCACCAAATCTACTAGCGGGAGTTCCTACGAGCAGTACTTC. Translation gives CATKSTSGSSYEQYF.

This chain's CDR3 is CASSKQGGPPYEQYF. The CDR3 bases are TGTGCCAGCAGCAAGCAGGGGGGGCCTCCCTACGAGCAGTACTTC. The rearrangement uses TRBV7-2 and TRBJ2-7; D tentatively reads TRBD1 or TRBD2 (7 bases each). With 5 bases removed from V and 2 bases from J, the gap between germline ends came to 16 bases. CDR1 and CDR2 from the germline V gene are SGHTA and FQGNSA. This CDR3 spans 15 amino acids.